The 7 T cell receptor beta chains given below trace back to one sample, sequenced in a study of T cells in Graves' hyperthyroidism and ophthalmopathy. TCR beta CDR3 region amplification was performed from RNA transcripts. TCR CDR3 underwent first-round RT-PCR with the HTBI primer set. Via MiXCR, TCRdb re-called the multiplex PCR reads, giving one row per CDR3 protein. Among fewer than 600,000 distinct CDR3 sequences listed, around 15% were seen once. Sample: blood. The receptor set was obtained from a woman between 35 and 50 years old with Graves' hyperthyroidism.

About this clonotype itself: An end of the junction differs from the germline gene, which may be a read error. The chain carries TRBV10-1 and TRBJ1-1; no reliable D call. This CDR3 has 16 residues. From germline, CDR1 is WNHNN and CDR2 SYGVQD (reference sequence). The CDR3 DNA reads TGCACCAGCAGTGAGTCTGGGGTCCGATTGAACACTGAAGCTTTCTTT. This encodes CTSSESGVRLNTEAFF.

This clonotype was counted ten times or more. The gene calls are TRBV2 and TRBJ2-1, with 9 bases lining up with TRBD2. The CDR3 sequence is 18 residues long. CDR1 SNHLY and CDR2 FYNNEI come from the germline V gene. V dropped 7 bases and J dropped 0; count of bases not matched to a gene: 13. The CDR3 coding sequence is TGTGCCAGCACCCCTAGCGGGACGCGGTACAGCTCCTACAATGAGCAGTTCTTC. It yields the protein CASTPSGTRYSSYNEQFF.

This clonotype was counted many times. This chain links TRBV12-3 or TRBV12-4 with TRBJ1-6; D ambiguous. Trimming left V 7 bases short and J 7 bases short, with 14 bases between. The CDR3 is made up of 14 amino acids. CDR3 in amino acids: CASTPGEVNSPLHF. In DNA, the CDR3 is TGTGCCAGCACCCCTGGGGAGGTGAATTCACCCCTCCACTTT.

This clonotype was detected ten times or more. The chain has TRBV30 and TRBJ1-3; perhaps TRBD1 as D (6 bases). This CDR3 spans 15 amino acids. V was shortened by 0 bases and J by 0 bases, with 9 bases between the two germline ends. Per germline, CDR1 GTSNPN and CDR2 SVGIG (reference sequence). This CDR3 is CAWSVNRASGNTIYF. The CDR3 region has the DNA TGTGCCTGGAGTGTAAACAGGGCCTCTGGAAACACCATATATTTT. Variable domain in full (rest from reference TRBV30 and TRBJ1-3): SQTIHQWPATLVQPVGSPLSLECTVEGTSNPNLYWYRQAAGRGLQLLFYSVGIGQISSEVPQNLSASRPQDRQFILSSKKLLLSDSGFYLCAWSVNRASGNTIYFGEGSWLTVV.

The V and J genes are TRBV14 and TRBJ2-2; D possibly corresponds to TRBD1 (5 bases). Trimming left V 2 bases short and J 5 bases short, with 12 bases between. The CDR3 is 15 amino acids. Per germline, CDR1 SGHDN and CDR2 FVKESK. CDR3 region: CASSQIMGPTGELFF. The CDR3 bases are TGTGCCAGCAGCCAAATAATGGGGCCTACCGGGGAGCTGTTTTTT.

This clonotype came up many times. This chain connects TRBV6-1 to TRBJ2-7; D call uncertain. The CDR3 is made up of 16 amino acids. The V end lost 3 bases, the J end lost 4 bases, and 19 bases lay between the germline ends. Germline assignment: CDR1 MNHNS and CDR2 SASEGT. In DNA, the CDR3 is TGTGCCAGCAGTGATCGGACGGAACGGAAAAGATACGAGCAGTACTTC. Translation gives CASSDRTERKRYEQYF.

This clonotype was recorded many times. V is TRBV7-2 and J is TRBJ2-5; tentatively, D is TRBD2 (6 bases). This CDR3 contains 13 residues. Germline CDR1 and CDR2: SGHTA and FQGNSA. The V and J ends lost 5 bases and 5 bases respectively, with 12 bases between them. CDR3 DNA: TGTGCCAGCAGCCCGACTAGAGAGGAGACCCAGTACTTC. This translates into CASSPTREETQYF.